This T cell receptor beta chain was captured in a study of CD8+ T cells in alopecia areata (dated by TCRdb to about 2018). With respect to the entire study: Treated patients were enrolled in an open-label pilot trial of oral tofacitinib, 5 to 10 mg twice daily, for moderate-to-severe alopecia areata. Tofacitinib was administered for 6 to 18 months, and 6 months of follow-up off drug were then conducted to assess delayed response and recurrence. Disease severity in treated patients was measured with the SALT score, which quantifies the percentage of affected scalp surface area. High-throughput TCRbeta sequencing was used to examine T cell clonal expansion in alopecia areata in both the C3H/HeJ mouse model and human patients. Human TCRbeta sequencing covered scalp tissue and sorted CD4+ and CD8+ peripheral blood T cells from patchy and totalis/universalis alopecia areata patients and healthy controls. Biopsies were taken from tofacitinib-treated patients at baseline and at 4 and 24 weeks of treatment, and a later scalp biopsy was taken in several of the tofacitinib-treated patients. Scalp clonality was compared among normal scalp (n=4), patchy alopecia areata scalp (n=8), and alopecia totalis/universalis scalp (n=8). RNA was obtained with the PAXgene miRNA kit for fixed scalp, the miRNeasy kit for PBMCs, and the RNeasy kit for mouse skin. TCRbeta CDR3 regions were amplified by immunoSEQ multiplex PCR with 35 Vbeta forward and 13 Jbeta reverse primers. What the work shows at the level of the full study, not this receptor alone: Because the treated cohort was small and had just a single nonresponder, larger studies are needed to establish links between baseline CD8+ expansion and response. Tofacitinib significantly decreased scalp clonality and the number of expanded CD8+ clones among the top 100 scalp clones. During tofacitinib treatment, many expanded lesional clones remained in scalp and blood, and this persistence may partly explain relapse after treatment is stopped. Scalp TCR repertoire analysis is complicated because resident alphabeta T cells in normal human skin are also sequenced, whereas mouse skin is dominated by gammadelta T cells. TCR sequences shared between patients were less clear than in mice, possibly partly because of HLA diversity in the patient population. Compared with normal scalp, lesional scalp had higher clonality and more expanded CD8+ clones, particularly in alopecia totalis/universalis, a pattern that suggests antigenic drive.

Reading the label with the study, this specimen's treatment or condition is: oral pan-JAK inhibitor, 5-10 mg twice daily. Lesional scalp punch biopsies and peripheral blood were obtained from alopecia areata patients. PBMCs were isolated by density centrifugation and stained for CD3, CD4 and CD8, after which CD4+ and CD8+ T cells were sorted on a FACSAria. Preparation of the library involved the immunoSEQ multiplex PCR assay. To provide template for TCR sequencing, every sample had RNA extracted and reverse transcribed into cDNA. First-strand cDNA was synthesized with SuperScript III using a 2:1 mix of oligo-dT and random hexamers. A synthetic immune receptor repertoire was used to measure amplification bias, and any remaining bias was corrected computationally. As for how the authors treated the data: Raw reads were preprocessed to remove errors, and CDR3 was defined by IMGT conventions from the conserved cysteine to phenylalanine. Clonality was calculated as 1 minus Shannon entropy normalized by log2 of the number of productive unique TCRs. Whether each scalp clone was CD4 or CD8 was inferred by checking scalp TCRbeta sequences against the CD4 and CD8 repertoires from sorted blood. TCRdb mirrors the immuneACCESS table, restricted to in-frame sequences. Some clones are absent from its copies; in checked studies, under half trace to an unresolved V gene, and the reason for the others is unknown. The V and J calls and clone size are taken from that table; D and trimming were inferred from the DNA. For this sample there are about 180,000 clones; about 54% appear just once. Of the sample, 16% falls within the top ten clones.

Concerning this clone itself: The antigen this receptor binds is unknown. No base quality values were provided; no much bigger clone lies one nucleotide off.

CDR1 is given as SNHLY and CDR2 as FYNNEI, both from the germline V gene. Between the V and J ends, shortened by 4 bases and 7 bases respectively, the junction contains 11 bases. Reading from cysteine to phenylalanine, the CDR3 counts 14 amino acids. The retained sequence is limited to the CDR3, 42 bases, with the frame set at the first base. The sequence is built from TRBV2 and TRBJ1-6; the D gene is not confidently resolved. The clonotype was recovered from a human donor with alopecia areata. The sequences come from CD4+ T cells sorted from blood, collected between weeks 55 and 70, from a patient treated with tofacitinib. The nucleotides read TGTGCCAGCAGTGTAGGGCAGACCAATTCACCCCTCCACTTT. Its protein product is CASSVGQTNSPLHF.